This T cell receptor beta chain was identified during a study of T cells in Graves' hyperthyroidism and ophthalmopathy. General study points: Also found in blood were most expanded thyroid clonotypes above 0.001. Patients with ophthalmopathy were separated from those with stable hyperthyroidism by a 13 V-J model.

This clonotype was detected many times. What it binds is unknown. Each 10 ml fresh peripheral blood draw supplied the PBMCs. RNA transcripts provided the source from which TCR beta CDR3 regions were amplified. An initial round of RT-PCR targeting the TCR CDR3 relied on the HTBI primer set. Each CDR3 protein gets one entry after TCRdb re-called the multiplex PCR reads with MiXCR. This sample carries about 610,000 distinct CDR3 sequences, roughly 14% of them seen once, and the ten largest clones take around 4.5%. The CDR3 loop spans 13 amino acids. With V trimmed by 7 bases and J by 4 bases, 4 bases remained unmatched. The germline CDR1 and CDR2 sequences are SNHLY and FYNNEI.

V usage is TRBV2 and J usage is TRBJ1-1, with 9 bases aligning to TRBD1. Sequenced: blood. The receptor was isolated from a woman aged 40 to 49 with Graves' ophthalmopathy. The CDR3 DNA follows: TGTGCCAGCAACGACAGGGGGGGCACTGAAGCTTTCTTT. Protein sequence: CASNDRGGTEAFF.